One and the same sample provided the 28 T cell receptor beta chains below, sequenced in a study of T cells in Graves' hyperthyroidism and ophthalmopathy. It was RNA transcripts that yielded the amplified TCR beta CDR3 regions. First-round RT-PCR with HTBI primers amplified the TCR CDR3 region. TCRdb called the multiplex PCR reads again in MiXCR, with one record for every CDR3 protein. The sample holds hundreds of thousands of distinct CDR3 sequences; about a sixth are singletons and the top ten take roughly 18%. The material sequenced was blood. Receptors were obtained from a woman between 18 and 29 years old with Graves' hyperthyroidism.

The sample holds a few counts of this clonotype. The chain is built from TRBV4-2 and TRBJ2-5; D gene unclear. Trimming removed 4 bases at V and 4 bases at J, with 13 bases between. This CDR3 region has 14 residues. CDR1 and CDR2 from the germline V gene are LGHNA and YNFKEQ. The DNA for the CDR3 is TGTGCCAGCAGCCCCCAGCAGGTGGGAGAGACCCAGTACTTC. This sequence encodes CASSPQQVGETQYF.

J is TRBJ1-5 and V is TRBV20-1; no firm D call. Trimming took off 0 bases at V and 3 bases at J, with 12 bases between the two ends. CDR3 length equals 15 residues. CDR1 and CDR2 from the germline V gene are DFQATT and SNEGSKA (reference sequence). CDR3 amino acids: CSARDRLGDNQPQHF. CDR3 DNA: TGCAGTGCTAGAGACAGGCTGGGTGACAATCAGCCCCAGCATTTT.

This clonotype was picked up many times. The rearrangement uses TRBV5-5 and TRBJ2-5, with 11 bases identical to TRBD2. Germline loops: CDR1 SGHKS, CDR2 YYEKEE (reference sequence). With 2 bases clipped from V and 5 bases from J, the junction kept 5 bases outside the gene matches. This CDR3 comprises 15 residues. CDR3 protein: CASSFILAGEETQYF. CDR3 DNA sequence: TGTGCCAGCAGCTTCATACTAGCGGGAGAGGAGACCCAGTACTTC.

This clonotype has just a few counts. V and J are TRBV3-1 and TRBJ2-7; 8 nucleotides line up with TRBD1. Trimming cost V 4 bases and J 1 base; bases outside gene matches: 9. Germline CDR1 reads LGHDT; CDR2 reads YNNKEL (reference sequence). The CDR3 contains 16 residues. The CDR3 reads CASSPHRDRPSYEQYF. The CDR3 DNA is TGTGCCAGCAGCCCACACCGGGACAGGCCTTCCTACGAGCAGTACTTC.

This clonotype occurred many times. The rearrangement links TRBV12-3 or TRBV12-4 to TRBJ1-4; D remains unclear. Trimming removed 5 bases at V and 8 bases at J, with 6 bases between. The CDR3 sequence is 11 residues long. In DNA form, the CDR3 reads TGTGCCAGCAGTGACGGGGAAAAACTGTTTTTT. Protein product: CASSDGEKLFF.

This clonotype was observed a handful of times. The chain is built from TRBV7-9 and TRBJ1-5; 7 bases are shared with TRBD1. The V gene end was trimmed by 2 bases and the J gene end by 6 bases; junction bases not matched to a gene: 4. The germline V gene has CDR1 SEHNR and CDR2 FQNEAQ (reference sequence). The CDR3 contains 14 residues. In nucleotides, the CDR3 is TGTGCCAGCAGCTTACTGGCAGGGGGTCAGCCCCAGCATTTT. Translated: CASSLLAGGQPQHF.

This clonotype was seen many times. The V call is TRBV3-1, the J call TRBJ2-4; tentatively, D is TRBD1 (6 bases). V lost 5 bases and J lost 0, with 14 bases in between. The germline V gene has CDR1 LGHDT and CDR2 YNNKEL (reference sequence). CDR3 length: 16 residues. The CDR3 loop is CASSDRGQLAKNIQYF. CDR3 bases: TGTGCCAGCAGCGATAGAGGACAGCTAGCCAAAAACATTCAGTACTTC.

The chain employs TRBV5-6 and TRBJ2-4, with D possibly matching TRBD1 (5 bases). V gave up 4 bases and J gave up 9 bases, with 20 bases separating them. Germline CDR1 is SGHDT and CDR2 is YYEEEE. The CDR3 length is 15 residues. DNA for the CDR3: TGTGCCAGCAGCCCTGCCGCAGGGCAGTCATCCATTCAGTACTTC. As protein: CASSPAAGQSSIQYF.

V is TRBV7-6 and J is TRBJ2-1, with 9 bases that match TRBD1. CDR3 length equals 15 residues. The germline V gene encodes CDR1 SGHVS and CDR2 FNYEAQ. J gave up 4 bases and V 4 bases, and 5 bases lay outside the gene matches. CDR3: CASSYWTGEYNEQFF. The CDR3 DNA reads TGTGCCAGCAGCTATTGGACAGGGGAATACAATGAGCAGTTCTTC.

This clonotype has only a few counts. The chain combines TRBV28 with TRBJ1-5, with 9 bases lining up with TRBD1. This CDR3 comprises 21 residues. The germline gives CDR1 MDHEN, CDR2 SYDVKM. J gave up 0 bases and V 4 bases, and 19 bases lay outside the gene matches. The CDR3 here is CASSSTGQGRFSGYSNQPQHF. The CDR3 bases are TGTGCCAGCAGTTCGACCGGACAGGGGCGGTTTTCGGGCTATAGCAATCAGCCCCAGCATTTT.

This clonotype was found many times. The chain joins TRBV29-1 to TRBJ2-5; D may correspond to TRBD1 or TRBD2 (5 bases each). This CDR3 has 13 amino acids. Germline CDR1 is SQVTM and CDR2 is ANQGSEA. The V end was cut by 8 bases, the J end by 5 bases, with 18 bases between. CDR3 nucleotides: TGCAGCTGGGGCGGGCCTAACCGGGAGACCCAGTACTTC. Translating it yields CSWGGPNRETQYF.

As for this clonotype: A read error may be the cause here, since a much bigger clone is one base away. The chain couples TRBV12-3 or TRBV12-4 to TRBJ1-1; D not certain. V shed 4 bases and J shed 0 bases, with 9 bases lying between them. This CDR3 has 14 amino acids. Here the CDR3 reads CASSSTDMNTEAFF. The DNA of the CDR3 is TGTGCCAGCAGTTCAACAGACATGAACACTGAAGCTTTCTTT.

This clonotype occurred many times. The chain carries TRBV14 and TRBJ1-2; D unresolved. V lost 1 base, J lost 2 bases, and 8 bases lay in between. Per the germline V gene, CDR1 is SGHDN and CDR2 is FVKESK. The CDR3 is made up of 14 amino acids. CDR3 region: CASSQVNSNYGYTF. CDR3 nucleotide sequence: TGTGCCAGCAGCCAAGTGAACTCAAACTATGGCTACACCTTC. Complete variable domain (other parts from reference TRBV14 and TRBJ1-2): EAGVTQFPSHSVIEKGQTVTLRCDPISGHDNLYWYRRVMGKEIKFLLHFVKESKQDESGMPNNRFLAERTGGTYSTLKVQPAELEDSGVYFCASSQVNSNYGYTFGSGTRLTVV.

As for this clonotype: A clone one base away is much larger, so this may be a read error. The rearrangement uses TRBV5-1 and TRBJ1-1, with a possible D match to TRBD1 (5 bases). The CDR3 spans 14 residues. Germline values: CDR1 SGHRS, CDR2 YFSETQ. The CDR3 DNA follows: TGCGCCAACAGCTTACGGGACGGCAACACTGAAGCTTTCTTT. Translation: CANSLRDGNTEAFF.

This clonotype was detected many times. The J gene is TRBJ1-1, the V gene TRBV20-1; a possible D gene is TRBD1 (6 bases). CDR3 size: 16 residues. V was cut by 0 bases and J by 5 bases, with 19 bases left in between. Germline CDR1 and CDR2: DFQATT and SNEGSKA (reference sequence). Here the CDR3 reads CSARDPKTGMITEAFF. As DNA, the CDR3 is TGCAGTGCTAGAGATCCTAAGACAGGAATGATAACTGAAGCTTTCTTT.

Only a few counts were recorded for this clonotype. This chain uses TRBV7-2 with TRBJ2-7; 11 bases fit TRBD2. Germline loops: CDR1 SGHTA, CDR2 FQGNSA. CDR3 length: 15 amino acids. After removal of 6 bases from V and 0 bases from J, the junction contained 4 bases not matched to a gene. CDR3 in amino acids: CASRPSGRSSYEQYF. The CDR3 DNA reads TGTGCCAGCAGACCTAGCGGGAGGAGCTCCTACGAGCAGTACTTC.

This clonotype came up many times. This chain joins TRBV27 and TRBJ2-1, with TRBD2 as a possible D gene (5 bases). This CDR3 is 16 amino acids long. Trimming cost V 8 bases and J 5 bases, with 22 bases left between them. Germline V gene sequence: CDR1 MNHEY, CDR2 SMNVEV (reference sequence). The CDR3: CASSDGKEGPNNEQFF. CDR3 nucleotide sequence: TGTGCCAGCTCTGACGGGAAAGAGGGCCCTAACAATGAGCAGTTCTTC.

This clonotype was seen repeatedly, ten times or more. The CDR3 protein is CASSPRAGSSYEQYF. In DNA form, the CDR3 reads TGTGCCAGCAGTCCCCGGGCAGGCTCGTCCTACGAGCAGTACTTC. The V call is TRBV12-3 or TRBV12-4, the J call TRBJ2-7; D is ambiguous. The CDR3 has 15 residues. Trimming removed 5 bases from V and 1 base from J, with 15 bases in between.

Ten or more counts support this clonotype. V and J are TRBV20-1 and TRBJ2-1; the match to TRBD2 covers 8 bases. CDR3 length: 12 residues. Germline loops: CDR1 DFQATT, CDR2 SNEGSKA (reference sequence). V dropped 2 bases and J dropped 15; count of bases not matched to a gene: 9. The CDR3 reads CSARREEAGVFF. The CDR3 DNA is TGCAGTGCTAGACGAGAGGAAGCGGGAGTGTTCTTC.

The gene calls are TRBV6-5 and TRBJ1-1, with D hard to call. This CDR3 spans 13 amino acids. Trimming pared 2 bases from V and 6 bases from J, leaving 10 bases between. Germline V gene lookup returns CDR1 MNHEY and CDR2 SVGAGI. For the CDR3, the DNA is TGTGCCAGCAGTTACCGAGGGAGAGCTGAAGCTTTCTTT. It specifies CASSYRGRAEAFF.

This clonotype was recorded many times. CDR3 loop: CASSGTSSTDTQYF. CDR3 nucleotides: TGTGCCAGCAGCGGGACTAGCAGCACAGATACGCAGTATTTT. The gene calls are TRBV13 and TRBJ2-3, with 9 bases that match TRBD2. CDR3 size: 14 residues. The germline V gene encodes CDR1 PRHDT and CDR2 FYEKMQ (reference sequence). The junction had 0 bases not matched to a gene; V was cut back by 5 bases and J by 0 bases.

In this sample, this clonotype turned up many times. This chain uses TRBV29-1 with TRBJ1-2, with D tentatively TRBD1 (5 bases). This CDR3 is built from 13 residues. V was trimmed by 5 bases and J by 4 bases, leaving 14 bases between them. Germline V gives CDR1 SQVTM, CDR2 ANQGSEA. The CDR3, as DNA: TGCAGCGTTAAGACCAGGGAGTCCTATGGCTACACCTTC. Amino acids: CSVKTRESYGYTF.

The chain uses TRBV28 and TRBJ2-5; D is undetermined. V was trimmed by 2 bases and J by 2 bases, leaving 6 bases between them. The CDR3 covers 13 residues. Germline CDR1 MDHEN, CDR2 SYDVKM. The CDR3 DNA reads TGTGCCAGCAGTTTAAATATGCAAGAGACCCAGTACTTC. This gives the protein CASSLNMQETQYF.

This clonotype was counted only a few times. The V call is TRBV15, the J call TRBJ2-7; 10 nucleotides align to TRBD2. V dropped 6 bases and J dropped 4; count of bases not matched to a gene: 6. The CDR3 contains 14 residues. Germline V gene data show CDR1 as LNHNV and CDR2 as YYDKDF (reference sequence). In nucleotides, the CDR3 is TGTGCCACCAGGGATAGCGGGAGGTCGTACGAGCAGTACTTC. This gives the protein CATRDSGRSYEQYF.

This clonotype was seen only a few times. This chain links TRBV27 with TRBJ2-6; the match to TRBD2 covers 14 bases. Unmatched junction bases numbered 3, after V lost 4 bases and J lost 1 base. Germline CDR1 is MNHEY and CDR2 is SMNVEV (reference sequence). The CDR3 is made up of 18 amino acids. The CDR3 sequence is CASSWGLAGESGANVLTF. The CDR3 DNA is TGTGCCAGCAGTTGGGGACTAGCGGGAGAGTCTGGGGCCAACGTCCTGACTTTC.

This clonotype appeared a few times. The rearrangement links TRBV12-5 to TRBJ2-7, with 10 nucleotides matching TRBD1. This CDR3 has 18 residues. CDR1 is LGHNT, CDR2 FRNRAP, per germline. Germline trimming cut 6 bases from V and 2 bases from J; bases unmatched to any gene: 16. CDR3 protein: CASGEGLLGQGITYEQYF. The CDR3 bases are TGTGCTAGTGGGGAAGGCCTCCTGGGACAGGGGATAACCTACGAGCAGTACTTC.

This clonotype was counted between two and nine times. Compared with germline, one end of the junction differs, possibly owing to a read error. The V and J genes are TRBV7-2 and TRBJ2-5, with a possible D match to TRBD2 (6 bases). CDR3 length: 14 residues. Germline CDR1 is SGHTA and CDR2 is FQGNSA. The chain's CDR3 is CANSLWRGQETQYF. The DNA of the CDR3 is TGTGCCAACAGCTTATGGCGGGGCCAAGAGACCCAGTACTTC.

This clonotype was detected only a few times. The chain uses TRBV5-1 and TRBJ2-7; weak D call: TRBD1 (5 bases). This CDR3 contains 14 residues. The V gene lost 4 bases and the J gene lost 0 bases, with 11 bases spanning the gap. CDR1 and CDR2 (germline): SGHRS, YFSETQ. CDR3 nucleotide sequence: TGCGCCAGCAGCGCGGACATTGCCTCCTACGAGCAGTACTTC. Translation: CASSADIASYEQYF.